This paragraph reports one T cell receptor (beta chain). Its antigen is unknown. The sample is drawn from a study of cytomegalovirus exposure and HLA in healthy donors. The overall study: Genotyping of more than 300 donors showed that around 86% belonged to the Caucasian-associated ancestry cluster.

60 Vbeta and 13 Jbeta primers were used in PCR. The data were produced by immunoSEQ multiplex PCR, yet TCRdb's version contains in-frame clones alone and is incomplete. The data contain 210,000 or so clones, about 80% of them singletons. V was cut by 7 bases and J by 0 bases, with 16 bases left in between. CDR1 is SQVTM, CDR2 ANQGSEA, per germline. The CDR3 contains 15 residues. General observations from the study: Later analysis reportedly placed an Asian-associated ancestry cluster below the roughly 670-donor mean in N-insertions. Rarity marked most TCR sequences, yet some public TCRs occurred in many donors.

The chain carries TRBV29-1 and TRBJ2-1, with D maybe TRBD2 (5 bases). This receptor was obtained from a man between 18 and 35 years old in good health and CMV-seronegative. The specimen was PBMCs. DNA of the CDR3: TGCAGCGCCGAGGGAACAGATAGCTCCTACAATGAGCAGTTCTTC. Translated, it gives CSAEGTDSSYNEQFF.